Each of the 12 T cell receptor beta chains below was sequenced from the same sample in a study of regulatory T cells in long-lasting Graves disease. Time point described: newly diagnosed GD, antithyroid drugs for less than 3 months. TCR sequences were obtained from RNA taken from PBMCs. HTBI primers from iRepertoire and Arm-PCR of CDR3 regions yielded the TCR beta libraries. TCRdb ran MiXCR on the multiplex PCR reads and lists one entry per CDR3 protein. The sample holds a few hundred thousand distinct CDR3 sequences, around 15% seen once. In addition, the sample was reused for a study of T cells in Graves' hyperthyroidism and ophthalmopathy.

The material was peripheral blood mononuclear cells (PBMCs), obtained at new diagnosis, from a patient treated with antithyroid drugs. The receptors here all came from a woman aged 50 to 65 with Graves disease.

The chain uses TRBV19 and TRBJ2-7, with TRBD2 matching 7 bases. Germline V gene data show CDR1 as LNHDA and CDR2 as SQIVND (reference sequence). Germline trimming cut 0 bases from V and 4 bases from J; bases unmatched to any gene: 6. The CDR3 covers 15 residues. CDR3 region: CASSIEGGGRYEQYF. The CDR3 DNA is TGTGCCAGTAGTATAGAGGGGGGGGGACGATACGAGCAGTACTTC.

The sample holds a few counts of this clonotype. This may be a read error: a much more frequent sequence differs by one nucleotide. The V gene is TRBV27, the J gene TRBJ2-1; the match to TRBD2 covers 14 bases. This CDR3 comprises 17 residues. From germline, CDR1 is MNHEY and CDR2 SMNVEV (reference sequence). In nucleotides, the CDR3 is TGTGCCACCGCGGGGCGACTAGCGGGAGGGAAGACTAATGAGCGGTTCTTC. As protein: CATAGRLAGGKTNERFF.

This clonotype was counted only a few times. The chain has TRBV6-2 or TRBV6-3 and TRBJ2-7; TRBD2 agrees at 8 bases. Germline V gene lookup returns CDR1 MNHEY and CDR2 SVGEGT. The CDR3 contains 13 residues. The ends lost 7 bases at V and 2 bases at J; junction bases unmatched: 4. The CDR3 DNA follows: TGTGCCAGCATCGTAGCGGGGACCTACGAGCAGTACTTC. This encodes CASIVAGTYEQYF.

The genes are TRBV12-3 or TRBV12-4 and TRBJ1-1, with D possibly being TRBD1 (5 bases). Trimming removed 3 bases at V and 2 bases at J, with 10 bases between. The CDR3 is 14 amino acids. In nucleotides, the CDR3 is TGTGCCAGCAGTTTCGACAGAACAAACACTGAAGCTTTCTTT. This encodes CASSFDRTNTEAFF.

The rearrangement links TRBV10-2 to TRBJ2-7; no reliable D call. Germline V CDR1 and CDR2: WSHSY, SAAADI. The CDR3 is 11 residues long. V was clipped by 2 bases and J by 3 bases, with 2 bases between them. The CDR3 spells CASSELYEQYF. CDR3 DNA sequence: TGCGCCAGCAGTGAGCTCTACGAGCAGTACTTC.

This clonotype appeared many times. This chain joins TRBV5-1 and TRBJ1-3, with 7 nucleotides matching TRBD1. This CDR3 region has 14 residues. The germline gives CDR1 SGHRS, CDR2 YFSETQ. Trimming cost V 3 bases and J 3 bases; bases outside gene matches: 3. The CDR3 protein is CASSWDSVGNTIYF. In nucleotides, the CDR3 is TGCGCCAGCAGCTGGGACAGCGTTGGAAACACCATATATTTT.

This clonotype appeared many times. The V call is TRBV2, the J call TRBJ1-1; 7 nucleotides align to TRBD1. Germline-derived CDR1 and CDR2 are SNHLY and FYNNEI. The CDR3 extends over 14 amino acids. Trimming removed 7 bases from V and 1 base from J; junction bases left unmatched: 6. CDR3 residues: CASNDRAGNTEAFF. As DNA, the CDR3 is TGTGCCAGCAATGACAGGGCAGGGAACACTGAAGCTTTCTTT. The full variable domain, with the rest looked up from reference TRBV2 and TRBJ1-1, is EPEVTQTPSHQVTQMGQEVILRCVPISNHLYFYWYRQILGQKVEFLVSFYNNEISEKSEIFDDQFSVERPDGSNFTLKIRSTKLEDSAMYFCASNDRAGNTEAFFGQGTRLTVV.

This clonotype was observed at least ten times. The chain carries TRBV10-3 and TRBJ2-3; D may be TRBD1 (6 bases). V lost 8 bases and J 3 bases, leaving 18 bases between the germline ends. Per germline, CDR1 ENHRY and CDR2 SYGVKD. The CDR3 totals 15 residues. The DNA of the CDR3 is TGTGCCATCTTCGACGACGCGAGGGGGACAGATACGCAGTATTTT. It translates to CAIFDDARGTDTQYF.

The CDR3 region has the DNA TGTGCCAGCAGCCAATTGGGACAGTTCACCGGGGAGCTGTTTTTT. It codes for CASSQLGQFTGELFF. The gene calls are TRBV3-1 and TRBJ2-2; 7 nucleotides line up with TRBD1. CDR3 length equals 15 residues. J gave up 4 bases and V 2 bases, and 4 bases lay outside the gene matches. Germline V gives CDR1 LGHDT, CDR2 YNNKEL (reference sequence). Looking up the rest from reference TRBV3-1 and TRBJ2-2 gives the full variable domain: DTAVSQTPKYLVTQMGNDKSIKCEQNLGHDTMYWYKQDSKKFLKIMFSYNNKELIINETVPNRFSPKSPDKAHLNLHINSLELGDSAVYFCASSQLGQFTGELFFGEGSRLTVL.

The chain has TRBV7-6 and TRBJ2-2, with D uncertain. CDR1 is SGHVS and CDR2 is FNYEAQ in the germline V gene. The length of the CDR3 is 12 residues. Trimming removed 1 base at V and 8 bases at J, with 5 bases between. CDR3 in DNA: TGTGCCAGCAGCTTAGTAGGGGGGGAGCTGTTTTTT. As protein: CASSLVGGELFF.

This clonotype showed up many times. The chain links TRBV5-4 to TRBJ2-1, with no clear D. The CDR3 is 17 residues long. Germline CDR1 SGHNT, CDR2 YYREEE (reference sequence). The V end was cut by 2 bases, the J end by 7 bases, with 22 bases between. The CDR3 DNA is TGTGCCAGCAGCTTCCCGGCTGGGCCAGCAGTGGGGAATGAGCAGTTCTTC. This sequence encodes CASSFPAGPAVGNEQFF.

The DNA for the CDR3 is TGCGCCAGCAGCTTAGGGACAAGGTCGAACACTGAAGCTTTCTTT. This sequence encodes CASSLGTRSNTEAFF. The chain joins TRBV5-1 to TRBJ1-1, with D tentatively TRBD1 (6 bases). V lost 2 bases and J 1 base, leaving 12 bases between the germline ends. The CDR3 has 15 amino acids. Germline V CDR1 and CDR2: SGHRS, YFSETQ.